This is a list of T cell receptor beta chains from one sample in a study of shared clonotypes between healthy human individuals. Sequencing was performed with immunoSEQ multiplex PCR; in TCRdb, only in-frame clones are kept and a portion is missing. The data show millions of clones, with more than 80% seen just once and 0.35% to 0.5% held by the top ten. Sequencing was carried out using naive CD4+ T cells from PBMCs. These TCRs come from a man younger than 35 in good health. Some clones in this sample may be carry-over from other donors' samples. CDR3s include the opening cysteine and the closing phenylalanine or tryptophan. Each record gives: J gene, clone size, V gene, D gene, CDR3 DNA, CDR3 protein. D genes are given only for firm matches. Clone size, where shown, is once, few, many, or a class for clones that have expanded.

>TRBJ2-3|.|TRBV28|.
TGTGCCAGCAGTTTTTTTGGCCGCACAGATACGCAGTATTTT
CASSFFGRTDTQYF
>TRBJ1-1|.|TRBV30|.
TGTGCCTGGAGTGTCGAGTCGGCCACTGAAGCTTTCTTT
CAWSVESATEAFF
>TRBJ2-7|.|TRBV15|TRBD1
TGTGCCACCAGCAGAGACGGACAGGGAATTTCCTACGAGCAGTACTTC
CATSRDGQGISYEQYF
>TRBJ2-3|.|TRBV7-6|TRBD1
TGTGCCAGCAGCCCTCAGACAGGGCTGATTCGAACAGATACGCAGTATTTT
CASSPQTGLIRTDTQYF
>TRBJ2-4|once|TRBV9|.
TGTGCCAGCAGCGTAGGAGGTGCCAAAAACATTCAGTACTTC
CASSVGGAKNIQYF
>TRBJ1-2|.|TRBV5-4|TRBD1
TGTGCCAGCAGCCCCACCGGGACAGGGGGCATTGGCTACACCTTC
CASSPTGTGGIGYTF
>TRBJ2-7|.|TRBV12-5|.
TGTGCTAGTGGTTTGGCACTAGTGGCAGGCTGCTCCTACGAGCAGTACTTC
CASGLALVAGCSYEQYF
>TRBJ1-5|few|TRBV5-1|.
TGCGCCAGCAGCACTTCAGGCGTGGATCAGCCCCAGCATTTT
CASSTSGVDQPQHF
>TRBJ1-5|few|TRBV5-1|TRBD1
TGCGCCAGCAGCAGGGGACAGGGGGACCAGCCCCAGCATTTT
CASSRGQGDQPQHF
>TRBJ2-7|.|TRBV4-3|TRBD2
TGCGCCAGCAGCCAAGAGCTAGCGGGAGCTTTGGGCGAGCAGTACTTC
CASSQELAGALGEQYF
>TRBJ2-2|.|TRBV5-4|.
TGTGCCAGCAGCTTGGCGCTAGCCCCGACCCTCCCAGATACCGGGGAGCTGTTTTTT
CASSLALAPTLPDTGELFF
>TRBJ2-1|.|TRBV30|.
TGTGCCTGGAGTGTACGTCTAACGGCCAATGAGCAGTTCTTC
CAWSVRLTANEQFF
>TRBJ2-7|.|TRBV6-5|.
TGTGCCAGCAAGGCGGGACCTTCCTACGAGCAGTACTTC
CASKAGPSYEQYF
>TRBJ2-1|.|TRBV6-5|.
TGTGCCAGCAGTGTCACACACTCCTACAATGAGCAGTTCTTC
CASSVTHSYNEQFF
>TRBJ1-5|once|TRBV5-1|TRBD1
TGCGCCAGCAGCTTGGGCGGGACAGGGAATTTTTCGCCCCAGCATTTT
CASSLGGTGNFSPQHF
>TRBJ2-7|.|TRBV5-1|TRBD1
TGCGCCAGCAGCTACGGCGACAGGGTGTACGAGCAGTACTTC
CASSYGDRVYEQYF
>TRBJ2-5|.|TRBV2|TRBD1
TGTGCCAGCAGGACGACAGGGCCCAGTGAGACCCAGTACTTC
CASRTTGPSETQYF
>TRBJ2-1|once|TRBV27|TRBD2
TGTGCCAGCAGCCCCACTACGCGGGAGGGCTCGAAGTTCTTC
CASSPTTREGSKFF
>TRBJ2-3|.|TRBV9|.
TGTGCCAGCAGCGTATACCTTTACACAGATACGCAGTATTTT
CASSVYLYTDTQYF
>TRBJ1-5|once|TRBV7-8|.
TGTGCCAGCAGCTCATATTCCAGGTTCCAGCTGAATCAGCCCCAGCATTTT
CASSSYSRFQLNQPQHF
>TRBJ2-1|.|TRBV30|.
TGTGCCTGGAGGCGGGACGTGAACAATGAGCAGTTCTTC
CAWRRDVNNEQFF
>TRBJ2-2|.|TRBV11-2|.
TGTGCCAGCAGGTACCGGAGTGACACCGGGGAGCTGTTTTTT
CASRYRSDTGELFF
>TRBJ2-1|.|TRBV7-2|TRBD2
TGTGCCAGCAGCGGCGGGGGTGCCGGTGAGCAGTTCTTC
CASSGGGAGEQFF
>TRBJ2-5|.|TRBV29-1|.
TGCAGCGTTCGCCCAGTACAAGAGACCCAGTACTTC
CSVRPVQETQYF
>TRBJ2-1|.|TRBV7-9|.
TGTGCCAGCAGCATCCGGGACGTGCAGTTCTTC
CASSIRDVQFF
>TRBJ1-1|.|TRBV7-3|.
TGTGCCAGCAGCTTAAGGGGGGGCGACACTGAAGCTTTCTTT
CASSLRGGDTEAFF
>TRBJ2-6|.|TRBV5-5|TRBD1
TGTGCCAGCAGCTTCTTCCCCGCCAGACAGGGACGCCCTGGGGCCAACGTCCTGACTTTC
CASSFFPARQGRPGANVLTF
>TRBJ1-4|.|TRBV28|.
TGTGCCAGCAGTGGTGCTTGGGGGGCGCATGAAAAACTGTTTTTT
CASSGAWGAHEKLFF
>TRBJ2-1|.|TRBV7-8|.
TGTGCCAGCAGCCCAACATCTAGGAATGAGCAGTTCTTC
CASSPTSRNEQFF
>TRBJ2-3|.|TRBV29-1|.
TGCAGCGGAAGAGGGGACTCGGGCCGAGATACGCAGTATTTT
CSGRGDSGRDTQYF
>TRBJ2-7|.|TRBV10-3|.
TGTGCCATCAGTGAGTCTCTGGGGACCTACGAGCAGTACTTC
CAISESLGTYEQYF
>TRBJ2-2|.|TRBV7-3|.
TGTGCCAGCAGCTTCCTCCCATTCCCTCCCAGCACCGGGGAGCTGTTTTTT
CASSFLPFPPSTGELFF
>TRBJ2-2|.|TRBV5-5|.
TGTGCCAGCAGCATACGGGGGCGGGGGCGCAACACCGGGGAGCTGTTTTTT
CASSIRGRGRNTGELFF
>TRBJ1-1|.|TRBV7-2|.
TGTGCCAGCAGAACAGACACTGAAGCTTTCTTT
CASRTDTEAFF
>TRBJ1-2|.|TRBV6-5|TRBD1
TGTGCCAGCAGTTACTCGGACAGGGGGACCTATGGCTACACCTTC
CASSYSDRGTYGYTF
>TRBJ1-3|.|TRBV28|.
TGTGCCAGCAGTTTTGGAGGGGTCGGAAACACCATATATTTT
CASSFGGVGNTIYF
>TRBJ2-5|once|TRBV2|TRBD2
TGTGCCAGCAGTGACGCGGTACTAGCGGGAGGACTCCAAGAGACCCAGTACTTC
CASSDAVLAGGLQETQYF
>TRBJ2-5|.|TRBV7-3|.
TGTGCCAGCAGCTTAGGCAGTCAAGAGACCCAGTACTTC
CASSLGSQETQYF
>TRBJ1-2|.|TRBV14|.
TGTGCCAGCAGCCACCAGCTTGGGGACTATGGCTACACCTTC
CASSHQLGDYGYTF
>TRBJ2-1|.|TRBV7-9|TRBD2
TGTGCCAGCAGCTTTGAGACTAGCGGGAGCTCCTACAATGAGCAGTTCTTC
CASSFETSGSSYNEQFF
>TRBJ2-3|.|TRBV29-1|.
TGCAGCGCTTACACGGGATACACAGATACGCAGTATTTT
CSAYTGYTDTQYF
>TRBJ2-1|.|TRBV29-1|TRBD1
TGCAGCGTTATTCGACAGGGGGTGAATGAGCAGTTCTTC
CSVIRQGVNEQFF